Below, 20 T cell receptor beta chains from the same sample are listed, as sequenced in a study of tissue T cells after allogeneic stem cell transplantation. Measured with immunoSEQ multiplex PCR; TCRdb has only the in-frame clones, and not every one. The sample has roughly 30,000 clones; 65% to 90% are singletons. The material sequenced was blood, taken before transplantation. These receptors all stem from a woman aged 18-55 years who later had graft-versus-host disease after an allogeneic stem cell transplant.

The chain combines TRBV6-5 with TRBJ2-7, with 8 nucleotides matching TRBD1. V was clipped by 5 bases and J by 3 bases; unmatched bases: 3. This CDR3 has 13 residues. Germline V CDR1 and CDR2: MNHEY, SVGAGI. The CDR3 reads CASSPTGGYEQYF. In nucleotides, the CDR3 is TGTGCCAGCAGTCCTACAGGGGGCTACGAGCAGTACTTC.

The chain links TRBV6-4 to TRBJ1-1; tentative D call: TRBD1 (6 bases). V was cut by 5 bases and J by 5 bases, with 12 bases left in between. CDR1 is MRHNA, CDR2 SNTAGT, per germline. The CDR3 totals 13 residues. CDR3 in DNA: TGTGCCAGCAGTTCACAGGGTAGGACTGAAGCTTTCTTT. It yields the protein CASSSQGRTEAFF.

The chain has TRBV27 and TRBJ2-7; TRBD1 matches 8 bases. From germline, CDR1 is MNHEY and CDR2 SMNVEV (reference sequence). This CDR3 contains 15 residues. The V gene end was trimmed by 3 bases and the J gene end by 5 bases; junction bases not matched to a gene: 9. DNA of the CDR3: TGTGCCAGCAGTTTGCAGGGGGCGCGGGCTGACGAGCAGTACTTC. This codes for CASSLQGARADEQYF.

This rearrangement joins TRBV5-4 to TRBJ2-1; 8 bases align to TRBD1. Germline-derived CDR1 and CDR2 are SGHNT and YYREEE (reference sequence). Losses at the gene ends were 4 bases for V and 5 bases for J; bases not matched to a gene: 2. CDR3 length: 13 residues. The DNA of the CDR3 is TGTGCCAGCAGCCACAGGGGGGACAATGAGCAGTTCTTC. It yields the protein CASSHRGDNEQFF.

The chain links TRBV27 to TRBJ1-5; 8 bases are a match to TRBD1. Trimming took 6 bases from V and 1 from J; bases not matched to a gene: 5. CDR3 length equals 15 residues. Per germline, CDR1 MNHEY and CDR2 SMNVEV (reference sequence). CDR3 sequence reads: CASSHDRGSNQPQHF. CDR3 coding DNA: TGTGCCAGCAGCCACGACAGGGGAAGCAATCAGCCCCAGCATTTT.

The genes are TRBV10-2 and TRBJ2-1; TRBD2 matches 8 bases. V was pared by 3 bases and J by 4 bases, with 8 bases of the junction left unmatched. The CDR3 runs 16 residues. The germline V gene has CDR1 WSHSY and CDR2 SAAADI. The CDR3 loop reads CASSERTSPRYNEQFF. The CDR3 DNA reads TGCGCCAGCAGTGAACGGACTAGCCCCAGATACAATGAGCAGTTCTTC.

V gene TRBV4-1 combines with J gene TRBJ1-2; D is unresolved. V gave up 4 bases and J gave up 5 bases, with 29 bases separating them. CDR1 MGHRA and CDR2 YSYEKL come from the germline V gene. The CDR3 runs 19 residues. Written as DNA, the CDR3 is TGCGCCAGCAGCCCCCCCCTTGGGAGGGAAGGTCCTGAAAGATATGGCTACACCTTC. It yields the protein CASSPPLGREGPERYGYTF.

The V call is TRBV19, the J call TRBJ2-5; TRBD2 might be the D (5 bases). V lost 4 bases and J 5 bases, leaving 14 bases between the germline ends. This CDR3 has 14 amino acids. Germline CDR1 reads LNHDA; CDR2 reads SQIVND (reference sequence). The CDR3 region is CASSTWGSGETQYF. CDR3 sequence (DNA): TGTGCCAGTAGTACCTGGGGTTCGGGGGAGACCCAGTACTTC.

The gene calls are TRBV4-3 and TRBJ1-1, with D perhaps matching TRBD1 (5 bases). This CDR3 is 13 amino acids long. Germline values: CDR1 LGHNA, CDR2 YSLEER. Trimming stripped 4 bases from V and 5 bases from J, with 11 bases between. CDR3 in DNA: TGCGCCAGCAGCCGAGGCAGGGCGACTGAAGCTTTCTTT. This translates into CASSRGRATEAFF.

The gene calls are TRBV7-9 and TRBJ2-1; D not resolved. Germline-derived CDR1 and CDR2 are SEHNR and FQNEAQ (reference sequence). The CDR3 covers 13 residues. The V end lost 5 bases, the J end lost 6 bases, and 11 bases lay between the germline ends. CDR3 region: CASSLEDRNEQFF. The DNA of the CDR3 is TGTGCCAGCAGCCTAGAGGACCGCAATGAGCAGTTCTTC.

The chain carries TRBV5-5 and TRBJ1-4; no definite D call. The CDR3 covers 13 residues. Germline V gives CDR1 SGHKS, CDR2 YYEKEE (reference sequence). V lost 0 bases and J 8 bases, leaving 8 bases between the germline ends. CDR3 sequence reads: CASSLAWGEKLFF. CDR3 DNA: TGTGCCAGCAGCTTGGCGTGGGGAGAAAAACTGTTTTTT.

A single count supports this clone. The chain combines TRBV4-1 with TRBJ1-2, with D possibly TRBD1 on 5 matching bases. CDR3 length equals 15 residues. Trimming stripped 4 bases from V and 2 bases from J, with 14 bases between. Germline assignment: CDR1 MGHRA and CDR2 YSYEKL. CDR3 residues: CASSLRNGGNYGYTF. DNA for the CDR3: TGCGCCAGCAGCCTGCGGAACGGGGGAAACTATGGCTACACCTTC.

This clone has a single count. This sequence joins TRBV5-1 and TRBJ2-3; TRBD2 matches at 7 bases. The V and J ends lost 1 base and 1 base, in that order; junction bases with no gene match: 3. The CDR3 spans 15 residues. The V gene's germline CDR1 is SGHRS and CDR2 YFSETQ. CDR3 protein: CASSLTGRGTDTQYF. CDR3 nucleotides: TGCGCCAGCAGCTTGACGGGGAGGGGCACAGATACGCAGTATTTT.

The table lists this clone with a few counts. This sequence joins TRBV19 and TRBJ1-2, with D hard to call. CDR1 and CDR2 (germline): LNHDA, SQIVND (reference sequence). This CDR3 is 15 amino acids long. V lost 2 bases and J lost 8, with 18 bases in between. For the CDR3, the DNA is TGTGCCAGTAGTATAAACCCGGACTGTACCGTAGGCTACACCTTC. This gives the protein CASSINPDCTVGYTF.

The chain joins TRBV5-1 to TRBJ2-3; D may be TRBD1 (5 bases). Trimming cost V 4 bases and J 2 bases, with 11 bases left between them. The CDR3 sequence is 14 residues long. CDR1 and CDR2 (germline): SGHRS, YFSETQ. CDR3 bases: TGCGCCAGCAGCCCTCAGGGTACCACAGATACGCAGTATTTT. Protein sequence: CASSPQGTTDTQYF.

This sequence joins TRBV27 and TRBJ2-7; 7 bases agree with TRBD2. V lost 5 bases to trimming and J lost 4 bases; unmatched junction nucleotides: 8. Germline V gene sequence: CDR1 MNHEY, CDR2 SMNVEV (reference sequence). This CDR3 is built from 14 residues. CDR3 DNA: TGTGCCAGCAGTCCCCCCCCCGGGGGGTACGAGCAGTACTTC. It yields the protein CASSPPPGGYEQYF.

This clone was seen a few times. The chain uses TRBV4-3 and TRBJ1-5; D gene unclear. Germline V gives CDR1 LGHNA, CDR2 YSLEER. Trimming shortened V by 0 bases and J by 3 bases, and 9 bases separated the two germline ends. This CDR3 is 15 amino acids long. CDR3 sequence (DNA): TGCGCCAGCAGCCAAGATTCCCAGTCCAATCAGCCCCAGCATTTT. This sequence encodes CASSQDSQSNQPQHF.

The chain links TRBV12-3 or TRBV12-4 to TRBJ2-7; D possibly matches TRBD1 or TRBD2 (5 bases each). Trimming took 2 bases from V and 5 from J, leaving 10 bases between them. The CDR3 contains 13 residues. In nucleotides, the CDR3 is TGTGCCAGCAGTTTAAAAGGGACCGACGAGCAGTACTTC. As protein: CASSLKGTDEQYF.

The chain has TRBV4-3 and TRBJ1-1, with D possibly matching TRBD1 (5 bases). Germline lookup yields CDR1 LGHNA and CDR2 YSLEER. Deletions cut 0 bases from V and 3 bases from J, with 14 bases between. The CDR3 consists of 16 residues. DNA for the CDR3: TGCGCCAGCAGCCAAGATCTATCTGACAGCGACACTGAAGCTTTCTTT. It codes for CASSQDLSDSDTEAFF.

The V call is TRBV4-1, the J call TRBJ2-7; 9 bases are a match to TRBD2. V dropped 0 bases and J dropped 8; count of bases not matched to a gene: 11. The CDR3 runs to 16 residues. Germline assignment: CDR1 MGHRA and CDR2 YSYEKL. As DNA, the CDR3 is TGCGCCAGCAGCCAAGATCGGAATAGCGGGAGTGACAAGCAGTACTTC. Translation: CASSQDRNSGSDKQYF.